This T cell receptor (beta chain) was observed in a study of early T cells in non-severe SARS-CoV-2 infection. The wider study: It was bulk RNA from unsorted whole blood that was sequenced, and the chains were unpaired. Findings of the study overall: Matching against VDJdb likely underestimated virus-specific expansions, favoring anti-spike CD8.

In its sample, this clonotype was seen many times. Antigen specificity is unknown. CDR3 length: 15 residues. Trimming left V 6 bases short and J 2 bases short, with 15 bases between. Attached unique molecular identifiers marked individual cDNA molecules. One entry per CDR3 protein, called by TCRdb with MiXCR from the 5' RACE reads. The top ten clones hold more than 8.5% of a sample with 60,000 or so distinct CDR3 sequences, under 15% of them seen once. V usage is TRBV12-3 or TRBV12-4 and J usage is TRBJ2-3; D may be TRBD1 (5 bases). The sequencing used whole blood, collected at baseline. The sequence derives from an adult who was a healthcare worker with PCR-confirmed SARS-CoV-2 infection or an uninfected control (not recorded which). The DNA for the CDR3 is TGTGCCAGCAGCCGCCAGGGATCCACCACAGATACGCAGTATTTT. This translates into CASSRQGSTTDTQYF.